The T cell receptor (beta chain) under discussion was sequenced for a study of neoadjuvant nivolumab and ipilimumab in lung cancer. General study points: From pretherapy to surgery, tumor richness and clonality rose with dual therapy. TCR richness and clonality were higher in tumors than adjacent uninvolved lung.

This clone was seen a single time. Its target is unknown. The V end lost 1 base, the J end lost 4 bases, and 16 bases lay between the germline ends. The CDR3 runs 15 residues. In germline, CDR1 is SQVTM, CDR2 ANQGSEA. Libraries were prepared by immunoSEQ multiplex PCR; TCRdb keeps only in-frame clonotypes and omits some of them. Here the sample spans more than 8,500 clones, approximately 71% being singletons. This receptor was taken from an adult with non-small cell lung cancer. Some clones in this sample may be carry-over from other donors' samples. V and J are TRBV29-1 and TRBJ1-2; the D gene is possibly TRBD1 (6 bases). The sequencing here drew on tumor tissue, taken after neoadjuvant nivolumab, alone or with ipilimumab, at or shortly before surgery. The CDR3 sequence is CSVEGMLGGLYGYTF. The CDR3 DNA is TGCAGCGTTGAAGGAATGTTGGGGGGGCTCTATGGCTACACCTTC.